The 21 T cell receptor beta chains below were found in one sample sequenced in a study of human T cells and chemical hapten exposure. One entry per CDR3 protein, called by TCRdb with MiXCR from the RACE reads. The sample lists about 82,000 distinct CDR3 sequences, approximately 12% occurring once. Time point described: patch test 3, about 24 weeks after DPC sensitization. Treatment meaning: therapeutic diphenylcyclopropenone sensitization with weekly scalp DPC. Sample: whole blood, taken in connection with sensitization to the hapten diphenylcyclopropenone (DPC). These receptors came from a woman between 50 and 59 years old with alopecia areata. Some clones in this sample may be carry-over from other donors' samples.

This sequence joins TRBV10-2 and TRBJ1-4; D is uncertain. Germline loops: CDR1 WSHSY, CDR2 SAAADI. The CDR3 loop spans 13 amino acids. V lost 6 bases and J lost 6, with 11 bases in between. The CDR3 DNA reads as TGCGCCAGCAGGGGCCGCGCGGATGAAAAACTGTTTTTT. This codes for CASRGRADEKLFF.

The chain has TRBV4-2 and TRBJ1-2, with D unresolved. CDR3 length: 13 residues. The germline V gene encodes CDR1 LGHNA and CDR2 YNFKEQ. The V end lost 0 bases, the J end lost 3 bases, and 5 bases lay between the germline ends. For the CDR3, the DNA is TGTGCCAGCAGCCAAGAACTGGACTATGGCTACACCTTC. Translating gives CASSQELDYGYTF.

This clonotype was counted between two and nine times. The rearrangement uses TRBV10-2 and TRBJ1-5; D might be TRBD1 (6 bases). The CDR3 length is 15 residues. The V and J ends lost 6 bases and 6 bases respectively, with 18 bases between them. Germline values: CDR1 WSHSY, CDR2 SAAADI. The CDR3 protein is CASRRTGQQGQPQHF. The CDR3 nucleotides are TGCGCCAGCAGGCGGACTGGACAGCAGGGTCAGCCCCAGCATTTT.

The genes are TRBV10-3 and TRBJ1-1; a possible D gene is TRBD1 (5 bases). This CDR3 has 13 residues. Germline CDR1 is ENHRY and CDR2 is SYGVKD. V lost 8 bases to trimming and J lost 1 base, with 11 bases between them. The CDR3 DNA is TGTGCCATCGGCGGAGGGGAGAACACTGAAGCTTTCTTT. This codes for CAIGGGENTEAFF.

This clonotype was recorded a few times. J is TRBJ1-2 and V is TRBV15; 7 bases map to TRBD1. The CDR3 spans 17 residues. Germline assignment: CDR1 LNHNV and CDR2 YYDKDF (reference sequence). V shed 0 bases and J 6 bases; nucleotides not matched to a gene: 13. The CDR3 DNA follows: TGTGCCACCAGCAGAGATTCCGGCAGGGGGGGATTGAATGGCTACACCTTC. This gives the protein CATSRDSGRGGLNGYTF.

The V call is TRBV5-1, the J call TRBJ1-3, with 8 bases identical to TRBD1. Germline trimming cut 3 bases from V and 5 bases from J; bases unmatched to any gene: 10. This CDR3 has 16 amino acids. In germline, CDR1 is SGHRS, CDR2 YFSETQ. The CDR3 DNA follows: TGCGCCAGCAGCTCGGGACAGGTCGGAGAGCGAAACACCATATATTTT. Protein product: CASSSGQVGERNTIYF.

This clonotype was counted at least ten times. V gene TRBV5-1 combines with J gene TRBJ1-1; no clear D gene. The CDR3 loop spans 12 amino acids. Germline CDR1 reads SGHRS; CDR2 reads YFSETQ. V lost 0 bases and J 6 bases, leaving 6 bases between the germline ends. In DNA form, the CDR3 reads TGCGCCAGCAGCTTGGAGTCCTCTGAAGCTTTCTTT. It encodes CASSLESSEAFF.

This clonotype was found a few times. V usage is TRBV27 and J usage is TRBJ2-7, with D possibly being TRBD2 (5 bases). The CDR3 consists of 14 residues. The ends were cut back, 5 bases at V and 4 bases at J, with 15 bases in the middle. Germline V CDR1 and CDR2: MNHEY, SMNVEV (reference sequence). The CDR3 DNA sequence: TGTGCCAGCAGTCCCCCGGGATCCCAATACGAGCAGTACTTC. Translated, it gives CASSPPGSQYEQYF.

In its sample, this clonotype was seen many times. The chain uses TRBV29-1 and TRBJ1-1, with D possibly TRBD1 on 5 matching bases. The length of the CDR3 is 11 residues. Germline assignment: CDR1 SQVTM and CDR2 ANQGSEA. Trimming took off 4 bases at V and 5 bases at J, with 8 bases between the two ends. This CDR3 is CSVARVTEAFF. CDR3 bases: TGCAGCGTTGCCAGGGTTACTGAAGCTTTCTTT.

This clonotype has at least ten counts. This sequence joins TRBV19 and TRBJ2-1, with 13 nucleotides matching TRBD2. The CDR3 extends over 15 amino acids. The germline V gene encodes CDR1 LNHDA and CDR2 SQIVND (reference sequence). The junction had 8 bases not matched to a gene; V was cut back by 7 bases and J by 8 bases. The CDR3 DNA sequence: TGTGCCAGTACCCTCGGGACTAGCGGGACCCATGAGCAGTTCTTC. It specifies CASTLGTSGTHEQFF.

The J gene is TRBJ2-1, the V gene TRBV10-3; 8 nucleotides agree with TRBD2. Germline V lookup: CDR1 ENHRY, CDR2 SYGVKD. The CDR3 loop spans 16 amino acids. V shed 0 bases and J 7 bases; nucleotides not matched to a gene: 8. The CDR3 here is CAISESNGRAFNEQFF. The CDR3 DNA follows: TGTGCCATCAGTGAGTCGAACGGGAGGGCCTTTAATGAGCAGTTCTTC.

As for this clonotype: A junction end diverges from the germline sequence, so it may reflect a read error. The V call is TRBV7-9, the J call TRBJ1-4, with D unclear. The germline CDR1 and CDR2 sequences are SEHNR and FQNEAQ (reference sequence). This CDR3 spans 15 amino acids. CDR3 sequence reads: CASRLGGGGNEKLFF. The CDR3 DNA follows: TGTGCCAGCCGCTTAGGAGGTGGAGGGAATGAAAAACTGTTTTTT.

This clonotype appeared many times. The gene calls are TRBV2 and TRBJ1-2; D uncertain. CDR3 length: 14 residues. Trimming removed 3 bases from V and 0 bases from J, with 8 bases in between. Germline V gives CDR1 SNHLY, CDR2 FYNNEI. The CDR3 DNA reads as TGTGCCAGCAGTGACCCAGCCTCTAACTATGGCTACACCTTC. Amino acids: CASSDPASNYGYTF.

The rearrangement links TRBV3-1 to TRBJ2-7; TRBD2 matches 10 bases. Trimming at V came to 4 bases and at J to 3 bases, leaving 9 bases not matched to a gene. The CDR3 spans 16 residues. The germline V gene has CDR1 LGHDT and CDR2 YNNKEL (reference sequence). CDR3 in amino acids: CASSRKAGGLIYEQYF. CDR3 nucleotides: TGTGCCAGCAGCCGCAAAGCGGGAGGGCTTATCTACGAGCAGTACTTC.

This sequence joins TRBV5-1 and TRBJ1-1, with D hard to call. This CDR3 is 14 amino acids long. The V and J ends lost 0 bases and 3 bases respectively, with 9 bases between them. CDR1 is SGHRS, CDR2 YFSETQ, per germline. Here the CDR3 DNA reads TGCGCCAGCAGCTTGGTCCCAGAGGACACTGAAGCTTTCTTT. Its protein product is CASSLVPEDTEAFF.

Of note for this clonotype: Possible read error: a much larger clone is one base away. J is TRBJ2-2 and V is TRBV20-1; D may correspond to TRBD1 or TRBD2 (5 bases each). Per germline, CDR1 DFQATT and CDR2 SNEGSKA (reference sequence). This CDR3 spans 15 amino acids. CDR3 region: CSANTGLANTGKLFF. The CDR3, as DNA: TGCAGTGCTAATACAGGCCTCGCGAACACCGGGAAGCTGTTTTTT.

This clonotype was counted many times. This CDR3 is CASSPQTGSGDTQYF. The CDR3 DNA reads TGTGCCAGTAGTCCTCAGACAGGATCAGGAGATACGCAGTATTTT. V gene TRBV19 combines with J gene TRBJ2-3, with TRBD1 as a possible D gene (6 bases). The V end was cut by 5 bases, the J end by 5 bases, with 17 bases between. The CDR3 consists of 15 residues. Germline-derived CDR1 and CDR2 are LNHDA and SQIVND (reference sequence).

The rearrangement links TRBV18 to TRBJ2-3; D is uncertain. CDR1 is KGHSH and CDR2 is LQKENI in the germline V gene. This CDR3 has 14 amino acids. V shed 0 bases and J shed 2 bases, with 6 bases lying between them. The CDR3 sequence is CASSPPSNTDTQYF. In DNA form, the CDR3 reads TGTGCCAGCTCACCACCGTCTAACACAGATACGCAGTATTTT. The full variable domain, with the rest looked up from reference TRBV18 and TRBJ2-3, is NAGVMQNPRHLVRRRGQEARLRCSPMKGHSHVYWYRQLPEEGLKFMVYLQKENIIDESGMPKERFSAEFPKEGPSILRIQQVVRGDSAAYFCASSPPSNTDTQYFGPGTRLTVL.

This clonotype occurred a few times. V usage is TRBV29-1 and J usage is TRBJ1-1, with D perhaps matching TRBD1 (5 bases). CDR3 length: 11 residues. Germline V CDR1 and CDR2: SQVTM, ANQGSEA. V shed 4 bases and J shed 7 bases, with 10 bases lying between them. CDR3 bases: TGCAGCGTTGGGGCAGACAGTGAAGCTTTCTTT. The encoded protein is CSVGADSEAFF. The whole variable domain, remainder taken from reference TRBV29-1 and TRBJ1-1, is SAVISQKPSRDICQRGTSLTIQCQVDSQVTMMFWYRQQPGQSLTLIATANQGSEATYESGFVIDKFPISRPNLTFSTLTVSNMSPEDSSIYLCSVGADSEAFFGQGTRLTVV.

This clonotype has a count of ten or more. CDR3 bases: TGTGCCAGCAGCCGACTAGCGGGAAGGTTAGTGCAGTACTTC. This sequence encodes CASSRLAGRLVQYF. The genes are TRBV2 and TRBJ2-7; TRBD2 matches at 11 bases. Germline V CDR1 and CDR2: SNHLY, FYNNEI. The CDR3 contains 14 residues. V trimming: 6 bases; J trimming: 9 bases; junction bases outside the gene matches: 10. The whole variable domain, filled in from reference TRBV2 and TRBJ2-7, reads EPEVTQTPSHQVTQMGQEVILRCVPISNHLYFYWYRQILGQKVEFLVSFYNNEISEKSEIFDDQFSVERPDGSNFTLKIRSTKLEDSAMYFCASSRLAGRLVQYFGPGTRLTVT.

There are a few counts of this clonotype. The chain employs TRBV12-3 or TRBV12-4 and TRBJ2-7; D call uncertain. This CDR3 region has 15 residues. V was clipped by 1 base and J by 2 bases, with 12 bases between them. For the CDR3, the DNA is TGTGCCAGCAGTTTAGGTGATATTCTAGCCTACGAGCAGTACTTC. Its translation is CASSLGDILAYEQYF.